Ten or more counts support the clone carrying this T cell receptor (beta chain). Its antigen is unknown. Using RNA transcripts as the source, TCR beta CDR3 regions were amplified. HTBI primers drove first-round RT-PCR of the TCR CDR3. TCRdb reanalysed the multiplex PCR reads using MiXCR and keeps one entry per CDR3 protein. The data hold around 250,000 distinct CDR3 sequences, with more than 12% observed a single time. Trimming removed 0 bases at V and 8 bases at J, with 8 bases between. Per the germline V gene, CDR1 is SGHDT and CDR2 is YYEEEE. The CDR3 runs to 13 residues. The data derive from a study of T cells in Graves' hyperthyroidism and ophthalmopathy. Study results and caveats: A 13 V-J signature model discriminated ophthalmopathy versus stable hyperthyroidism. Among thyroid clonotypes expanded above 0.001, most also appeared in blood.

The sequencing input was blood. The rearrangement links TRBV5-6 to TRBJ1-4; D is ambiguous. The source is a woman in her forties with Graves' hyperthyroidism that later progressed to Graves' ophthalmopathy. In DNA form, the CDR3 reads TGTGCCAGCAGCTTGGTGCCCCGGGAAAAACTGTTTTTT. This codes for CASSLVPREKLFF.